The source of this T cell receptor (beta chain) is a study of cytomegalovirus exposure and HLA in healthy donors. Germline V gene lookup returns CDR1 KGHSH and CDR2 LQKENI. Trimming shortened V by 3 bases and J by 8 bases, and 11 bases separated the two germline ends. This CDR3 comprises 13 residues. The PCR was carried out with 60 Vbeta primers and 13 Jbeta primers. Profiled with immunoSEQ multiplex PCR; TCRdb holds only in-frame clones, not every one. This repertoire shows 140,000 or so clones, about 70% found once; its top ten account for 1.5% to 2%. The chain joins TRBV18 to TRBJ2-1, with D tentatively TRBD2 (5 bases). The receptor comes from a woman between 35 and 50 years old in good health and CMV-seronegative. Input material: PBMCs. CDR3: CASSPELGDEQFF. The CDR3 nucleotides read TGTGCCAGCTCACCCGAACTAGGAGATGAGCAGTTCTTC. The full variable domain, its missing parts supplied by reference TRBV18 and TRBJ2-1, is NAGVMQNPRHLVRRRGQEARLRCSPMKGHSHVYWYRQLPEEGLKFMVYLQKENIIDESGMPKERFSAEFPKEGPSILRIQQVVRGDSAAYFCASSPELGDEQFFGPGTRLTVL.